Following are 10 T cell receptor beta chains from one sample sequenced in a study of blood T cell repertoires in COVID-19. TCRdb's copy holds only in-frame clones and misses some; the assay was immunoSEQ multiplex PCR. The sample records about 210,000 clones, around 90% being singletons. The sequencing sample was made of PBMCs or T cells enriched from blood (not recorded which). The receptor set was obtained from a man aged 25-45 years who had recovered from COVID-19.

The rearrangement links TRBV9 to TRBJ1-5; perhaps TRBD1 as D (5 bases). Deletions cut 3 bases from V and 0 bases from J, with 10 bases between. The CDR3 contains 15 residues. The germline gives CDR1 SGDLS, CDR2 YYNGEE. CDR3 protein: CASSGPGYSNQPQHF. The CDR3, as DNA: TGTGCCAGCAGCGGACCAGGGTATAGCAATCAGCCCCAGCATTTT.

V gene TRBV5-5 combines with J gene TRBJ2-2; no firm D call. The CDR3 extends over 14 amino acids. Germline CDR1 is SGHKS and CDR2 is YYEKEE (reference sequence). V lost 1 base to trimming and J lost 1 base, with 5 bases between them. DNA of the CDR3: TGTGCCAGCAGCTTGTTTCTGAACACCGGGGAGCTGTTTTTT. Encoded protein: CASSLFLNTGELFF. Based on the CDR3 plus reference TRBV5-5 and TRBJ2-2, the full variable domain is DAGVTQSPTHLIKTRGQQVTLRCSPISGHKSVSWYQQVLGQGPQFIFQYYEKEERGRGNFPDRFSARQFPNYSSELNVNALLLGDSALYLCASSLFLNTGELFFGEGSRLTVL.

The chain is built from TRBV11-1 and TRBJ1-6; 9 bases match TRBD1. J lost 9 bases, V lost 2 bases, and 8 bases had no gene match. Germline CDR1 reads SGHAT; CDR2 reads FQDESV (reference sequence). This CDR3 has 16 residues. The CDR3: CASSLRGQGASSPLHF. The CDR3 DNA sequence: TGTGCCAGCAGCTTAAGGGGACAGGGCGCCTCTTCACCCCTCCACTTT.

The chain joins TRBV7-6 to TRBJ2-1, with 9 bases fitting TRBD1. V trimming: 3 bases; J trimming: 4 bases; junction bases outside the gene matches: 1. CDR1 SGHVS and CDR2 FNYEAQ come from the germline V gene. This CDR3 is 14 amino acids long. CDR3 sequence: CASSLTGGYNEQFF. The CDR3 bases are TGTGCCAGCAGCTTGACAGGGGGGTACAATGAGCAGTTCTTC.

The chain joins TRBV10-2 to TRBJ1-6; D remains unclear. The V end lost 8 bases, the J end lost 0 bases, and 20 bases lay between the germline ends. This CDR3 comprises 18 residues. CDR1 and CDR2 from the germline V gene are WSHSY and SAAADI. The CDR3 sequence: CASSRNSLPSSYNSPLHF. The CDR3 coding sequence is TGCGCCAGCTCCCGAAACAGCCTCCCGAGCTCCTATAATTCACCCCTCCACTTT.

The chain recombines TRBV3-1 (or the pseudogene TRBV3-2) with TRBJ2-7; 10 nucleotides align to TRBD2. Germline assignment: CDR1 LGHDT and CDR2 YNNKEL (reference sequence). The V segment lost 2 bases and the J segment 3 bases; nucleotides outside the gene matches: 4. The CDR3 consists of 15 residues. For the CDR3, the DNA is TGTGCCAGCAGCCAAACTAGCGGGGCTTTCTACGAGCAGTACTTC. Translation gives CASSQTSGAFYEQYF.

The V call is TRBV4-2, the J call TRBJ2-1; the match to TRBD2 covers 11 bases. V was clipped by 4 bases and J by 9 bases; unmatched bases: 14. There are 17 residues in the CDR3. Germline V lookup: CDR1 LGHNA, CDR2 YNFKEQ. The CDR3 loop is CASSPAGSTSGVIEQFF. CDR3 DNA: TGTGCCAGCAGCCCGGCGGGGTCGACTAGCGGGGTTATTGAGCAGTTCTTC.

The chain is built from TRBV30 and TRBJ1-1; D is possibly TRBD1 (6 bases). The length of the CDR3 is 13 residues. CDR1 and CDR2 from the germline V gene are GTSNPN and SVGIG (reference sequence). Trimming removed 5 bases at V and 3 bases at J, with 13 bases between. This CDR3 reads CAWEDRGYTEAFF. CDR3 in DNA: TGTGCCTGGGAGGACAGAGGTTACACTGAAGCTTTCTTT.

CDR3: CASSQGGRGHNEQFF. The CDR3 DNA is TGTGCCAGCAGCCAAGGTGGCAGGGGGCACAATGAGCAGTTCTTC. The chain carries TRBV7-8 and TRBJ2-1, with 8 bases matching TRBD1. With V trimmed by 5 bases and J by 5 bases, 8 bases remained unmatched. The CDR3 is 15 amino acids. CDR1 and CDR2 from the germline V gene are SGHVS and FQNEAQ.

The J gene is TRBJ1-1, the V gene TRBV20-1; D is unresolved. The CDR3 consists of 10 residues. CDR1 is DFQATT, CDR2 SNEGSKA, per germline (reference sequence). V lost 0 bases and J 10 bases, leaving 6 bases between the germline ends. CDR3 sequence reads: CSARDEGAFF. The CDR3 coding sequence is TGCAGTGCTAGAGATGAGGGAGCTTTCTTT.